The following is a T cell receptor (beta chain) sequence with its context. The CDR3 is 15 residues long. V was pared by 6 bases and J by 5 bases, with 4 bases of the junction left unmatched. Germline V gene sequence: CDR1 MNHNY, CDR2 SVGAGI (reference sequence). The data stem from a study of T cell changes during pregnancy in multiple sclerosis. Some clones are missing from TCRdb's copy, which holds only in-frame ones; the method was immunoSEQ multiplex PCR. The top ten clones hold around 0.84% of a sample with under 130,000 clones, roughly 92% of them seen once. The TCR comes from a female donor with multiple sclerosis, enrolled in a pregnancy study. The genes are TRBV6-6 and TRBJ2-2; 12 bases are a match to TRBD2. The sample consisted of peripheral blood, taken after pregnancy. The CDR3 here is CASRTSGSVTGELFF. The CDR3 DNA is TGTGCCAGCAGGACTAGCGGGAGTGTTACCGGGGAGCTGTTTTTT.